The clone carrying this TCR beta chain came up once. This entry belongs to a study of blood T cell repertoires in COVID-19. Study in general: Specimens from acute and convalescent COVID-19 originated in the United States, Italy and Spain. The analysed material was cDNA or gDNA that came from T cells, B-cell-depleted T cells, or PBMCs.

In the original processing: Estimates of nucleated cell counts were drawn from the amplification of reference gene primers. The protocol was immunoSEQ multiplex PCR, while the TCRdb copy is restricted to in-frame clones and leaves out a portion. The V and J calls and clone size were taken over from that table, and D and trimming were inferred from the DNA. The sample lists around 280,000 clones, approximately 86% seen once, with 2% to 2.5% in the top ten. The sequenced material came from peripheral blood. This sequence originates from a woman in her forties or fifties who had recovered from COVID-19.

The CDR3 region is CASSTGRSGANVLTF. CDR3 DNA: TGTGCCAGCAGCACAGGGCGATCTGGGGCCAACGTCCTGACTTTC. The chain uses TRBV11-3 and TRBJ2-6, with a possible D match to TRBD1 (6 bases). Germline V lookup: CDR1 SGHNT, CDR2 YENEEA. With 5 bases removed from V and 1 base from J, the gap between germline ends came to 9 bases. The length of the CDR3 is 15 residues.